This entry concerns a single T cell receptor beta chain. The sample originates from a study of blood T cell repertoires in COVID-19. Study details: Samples of COVID-19 (acute and convalescent) were obtained from the United States, Italy and Spain.

TCRdb keeps only in-frame clones here, not all; method: immunoSEQ multiplex PCR. The table shows about 320,000 clones, with 85% occurring only once. V shed 2 bases and J 4 bases; nucleotides not matched to a gene: 1. The germline V gene encodes CDR1 SGHTA and CDR2 FQGTGA. CDR3 length: 13 residues. Enrollees, about 18 to 90 years old, lived in around 23 US areas. This clonotype originated in a woman under 40 who had been exposed to COVID-19. This chain uses TRBV7-3 with TRBJ2-5, with 7 bases fitting TRBD2. Sequencing was performed on PBMCs or T cells enriched from blood (not recorded which). CDR3 residues: CASSLWGGETQYF. The CDR3, as DNA: TGTGCCAGCAGCTTATGGGGGGGAGAGACCCAGTACTTC.